Each of the 28 T cell receptor beta chains below was sequenced from the same sample in a study of blood T cell repertoires in COVID-19. Profiling relied on immunoSEQ multiplex PCR, and the TCRdb table lists in-frame clones only, not all of them. The sample shows around 190,000 clones, roughly 80% of them seen only once. The source material was peripheral blood. Every receptor here comes from a woman aged 45-60 years with acute or convalescent COVID-19.

This rearrangement joins TRBV11-2 to TRBJ2-2; TRBD1 matches at 7 bases. With V trimmed by 3 bases and J by 4 bases, 11 bases remained unmatched. Germline V lookup: CDR1 SGHAT, CDR2 FQNNGV. The CDR3 has 17 amino acids. CDR3 bases: TGTGCCAGCAGCTTTCAAATAAGACAGGGTGGCACCGGGGAGCTGTTTTTT. It is translated as CASSFQIRQGGTGELFF.

The chain carries TRBV5-1 and TRBJ2-1, with D tentatively TRBD1 (5 bases). The CDR3 length is 14 residues. Per the germline V gene, CDR1 is SGHRS and CDR2 is YFSETQ. V lost 4 bases, J lost 1 base, and 9 bases lay in between. CDR3 amino acids: CASSRDSSYNEQFF. Written as DNA, the CDR3 is TGCGCCAGCAGCCGAGACAGTTCCTACAATGAGCAGTTCTTC. Together with reference TRBV5-1 and TRBJ2-1, the CDR3 gives the full variable domain: KAGVTQTPRYLIKTRGQQVTLSCSPISGHRSVSWYQQTPGQGLQFLFEYFSETQRNKGNFPGRFSGRQFSNSRSEMNVSTLELGDSALYLCASSRDSSYNEQFFGPGTRLTVL.

CDR3 in DNA: TGTGCCAGCAGCCTGCAGACAGGGTGGGGGAGCTACACCTTC. It yields the protein CASSLQTGWGSYTF. The gene calls are TRBV3-1 (or the pseudogene TRBV3-2) and TRBJ1-2; 7 nucleotides line up with TRBD1. The CDR3 consists of 14 residues. V trimming: 4 bases; J trimming: 9 bases; junction bases outside the gene matches: 11. Germline loops: CDR1 LGHDT, CDR2 YNNKEL (reference sequence).

This rearrangement joins TRBV9 to TRBJ2-5; tentative D call: TRBD2 (5 bases). Trimming shortened V by 0 bases and J by 3 bases, and 6 bases separated the two germline ends. From germline, CDR1 is SGDLS and CDR2 YYNGEE. The CDR3 contains 13 residues. CDR3 region: CASSVGGKETQYF. The CDR3 coding sequence is TGTGCCAGCAGCGTAGGAGGGAAAGAGACCCAGTACTTC.

The chain has TRBV6-2 or TRBV6-3 and TRBJ1-1; 7 bases fit TRBD1. The trim removed 5 bases at V and 3 bases at J, leaving 9 bases unmatched. Germline V gene sequence: CDR1 MNHEY, CDR2 SVGEGT. The length of the CDR3 is 15 residues. CDR3 in amino acids: CASSPNRGWDTEAFF. The CDR3 DNA reads as TGTGCCAGCAGTCCCAACAGGGGATGGGACACTGAAGCTTTCTTT.

V and J are TRBV5-6 and TRBJ2-1; 7 nucleotides line up with TRBD1. V lost 4 bases to trimming and J lost 1 base; unmatched junction nucleotides: 5. There are 15 residues in the CDR3. CDR1 and CDR2 from the germline V gene are SGHDT and YYEEEE. The CDR3: CASSHRGWSYNEQFF. Written as DNA, the CDR3 is TGTGCCAGCAGCCACAGGGGTTGGTCCTACAATGAGCAGTTCTTC. The full variable domain, its missing parts supplied by reference TRBV5-6 and TRBJ2-1, is DAGVTQSPTHLIKTRGQQVTLRCSPKSGHDTVSWYQQALGQGPQFIFQYYEEEERQRGNFPDRFSGHQFPNYSSELNVNALLLGDSALYLCASSHRGWSYNEQFFGPGTRLTVL.

V gene TRBV7-9 combines with J gene TRBJ2-2; a weak D match, TRBD1 (6 bases). CDR3 length equals 14 residues. With 1 base removed from V and 10 bases from J, the gap between germline ends came to 13 bases. Germline loops: CDR1 SEHNR, CDR2 FQNEAQ (reference sequence). This CDR3 reads CASSLGQGMLELFF. Here the CDR3 DNA reads TGTGCCAGCAGCTTAGGGCAGGGGATGTTGGAGCTGTTTTTT.

The chain employs TRBV9 and TRBJ1-1; 8 bases are a match to TRBD1. The CDR3 is 15 amino acids. The germline V gene encodes CDR1 SGDLS and CDR2 YYNGEE. The V gene end was trimmed by 3 bases and the J gene end by 1 base; junction bases not matched to a gene: 5. The CDR3 sequence is CASSGDRTTNTEAFF. The CDR3 DNA reads TGTGCCAGCAGCGGGGACAGGACCACGAACACTGAAGCTTTCTTT.

The V and J genes are TRBV7-2 and TRBJ2-7; 7 bases are a match to TRBD1. V was pared by 5 bases and J by 6 bases, with 7 bases of the junction left unmatched. The length of the CDR3 is 13 residues. In germline, CDR1 is SGHTA, CDR2 FQGNSA. The CDR3 nucleotides are TGTGCCAGCAGCCCGCAGACAGGGCGCGAGCAGTACTTC. The encoded protein is CASSPQTGREQYF.

This chain connects TRBV6-5 to TRBJ1-1; TRBD1 agrees at 12 bases. Losses at the gene ends were 2 bases for V and 5 bases for J; bases not matched to a gene: 6. This CDR3 spans 16 amino acids. Germline V gene data show CDR1 as MNHEY and CDR2 as SVGAGI. The CDR3 nucleotides read TGTGCCAGCAGTTACGAGGGACAGGGGGCGCTGACTGAAGCTTTCTTT. Amino acid sequence: CASSYEGQGALTEAFF.

This chain joins TRBV25-1 and TRBJ2-3; weak D call: TRBD2 (6 bases). The CDR3 is 15 amino acids. Trimming removed 3 bases at V and 5 bases at J, with 15 bases between. CDR1 and CDR2 from the germline V gene are MGHDK and SYGVNS. In nucleotides, the CDR3 is TGTGCCAGCAGTGACCTTAACGGGGAGGTAGATACGCAGTATTTT. As protein: CASSDLNGEVDTQYF.

This sequence joins TRBV19 and TRBJ2-2, with 8 bases lining up with TRBD1. Germline V gene data show CDR1 as LNHDA and CDR2 as SQIVND (reference sequence). CDR3 length equals 14 residues. Trimming removed 5 bases from V and 5 bases from J; junction bases left unmatched: 4. The CDR3 DNA sequence: TGTGCCAGTAGTGACAGGGGTGGGACCGGGGAGCTGTTTTTT. This encodes CASSDRGGTGELFF. The full variable domain, its missing parts supplied by reference TRBV19 and TRBJ2-2, is DGGITQSPKYLFRKEGQNVTLSCEQNLNHDAMYWYRQDPGQGLRLIYYSQIVNDFQKGDIAEGYSVSREKKESFPLTVTSAQKNPTAFYLCASSDRGGTGELFFGEGSRLTVL.

This clone was counted a single time. The J gene is TRBJ1-1, the V gene TRBV6-5; TRBD1 aligns across 8 bases. The germline CDR1 and CDR2 sequences are MNHEY and SVGAGI. The CDR3 sequence is 15 residues long. Unmatched junction bases numbered 5, after V lost 5 bases and J lost 0 bases. CDR3 sequence: CASSRPGGMNTEAFF. The CDR3 coding sequence is TGTGCCAGCAGTCGTCCAGGGGGCATGAACACTGAAGCTTTCTTT.

The chain has TRBV7-8 and TRBJ2-2; possible D gene TRBD2, 5 bases. The V gene's germline CDR1 is SGHVS and CDR2 FQNEAQ. The CDR3 extends over 17 amino acids. Trimming pared 4 bases from V and 7 bases from J, leaving 22 bases between. CDR3 sequence reads: CASSSLRPVALYGELFF. The CDR3 region has the DNA TGTGCCAGCAGCTCCCTGCGCCCAGTAGCGTTATACGGGGAGCTGTTTTTT.

This sequence joins TRBV28 and TRBJ2-7; D possibly corresponds to TRBD1 (6 bases). Germline lookup yields CDR1 MDHEN and CDR2 SYDVKM. The ends were cut back, 1 base at V and 6 bases at J, with 13 bases in the middle. CDR3 length: 14 residues. CDR3 in amino acids: CASSLFGQIIEQYF. The CDR3 nucleotides read TGTGCCAGCAGTTTATTTGGACAGATCATCGAGCAGTACTTC.

In this sample, this clone turned up once. The chain joins TRBV4-3 to TRBJ1-4, with 7 bases identical to TRBD1. The CDR3 is made up of 15 amino acids. Germline trimming cut 1 base from V and 7 bases from J; bases unmatched to any gene: 6. The germline V gene has CDR1 LGHNA and CDR2 YSLEER. The CDR3 loop is CASSQGNRGGEKLFF. CDR3 nucleotide sequence: TGCGCCAGCAGCCAAGGTAACAGGGGAGGTGAAAAACTGTTTTTT.

CDR3 in amino acids: CASSYVRFRGIGTF. CDR3 in DNA: TGTGCCAGCAGTTACGTCAGGTTCCGGGGGATTGGCACCTTC. The rearrangement links TRBV6-6 to TRBJ1-2; D is perhaps TRBD1 (5 bases). V was pared by 2 bases and J by 13 bases, with 20 bases between. Germline V CDR1 and CDR2: MNHNY, SVGAGI (reference sequence). CDR3 size: 14 residues.

The gene calls are TRBV3-1 (or the pseudogene TRBV3-2) and TRBJ2-2; maybe TRBD2 (7 bases). Germline V gene data show CDR1 as LGHDT and CDR2 as YNNKEL (reference sequence). With 4 bases removed from V and 2 bases from J, the gap between germline ends came to 14 bases. This CDR3 spans 16 amino acids. In DNA, the CDR3 is TGTGCCAGCAGCCGGGGTCGGGGGGCAAACACCGGGGAGCTGTTTTTT. This codes for CASSRGRGANTGELFF.

The CDR3 loop reads CASRRTGAYEQYF. In DNA form, the CDR3 reads TGTGCCAGCAGGAGGACAGGGGCCTACGAGCAGTACTTC. This rearrangement joins TRBV2 to TRBJ2-7; TRBD1 agrees at 9 bases. The CDR3 length is 13 residues. Germline V gene sequence: CDR1 SNHLY, CDR2 FYNNEI. After removal of 6 bases from V and 2 bases from J, the junction contained 2 bases not matched to a gene.

This clone was counted between two and nine times. This chain uses TRBV19 with TRBJ1-1; D is ambiguous. CDR1 and CDR2 from the germline V gene are LNHDA and SQIVND (reference sequence). The CDR3 consists of 12 residues. The germline V and J ends were trimmed by 8 bases and 5 bases, with 12 bases remaining between them. In DNA, the CDR3 is TGTGCCAGTGGGCGACGCCGAACTGAAGCTTTCTTT. Amino acids: CASGRRRTEAFF.

The V gene is TRBV28, the J gene TRBJ1-5, with 8 bases that match TRBD1. With V trimmed by 6 bases and J by 5 bases, 9 bases remained unmatched. The CDR3 length is 15 residues. Germline-derived CDR1 and CDR2 are MDHEN and SYDVKM. The CDR3 here is CASRRTGRGDQPQHF. CDR3 sequence (DNA): TGTGCCAGCAGGAGGACAGGGAGGGGGGATCAGCCCCAGCATTTT. The full variable domain, with the rest looked up from reference TRBV28 and TRBJ1-5, is DVKVTQSSRYLVKRTGEKVFLECVQDMDHENMFWYRQDPGLGLRLIYFSYDVKMKEKGDIPEGYSVSREKKERFSLILESASTNQTSMYLCASRRTGRGDQPQHFGDGTRLSIL.

The chain couples TRBV28 to TRBJ1-5; 11 bases map to TRBD1. This CDR3 comprises 16 residues. Trimming at V came to 6 bases and at J to 4 bases, leaving 8 bases not matched to a gene. The germline V gene has CDR1 MDHEN and CDR2 SYDVKM. Written as DNA, the CDR3 is TGTGCCAGCAGCCCGACTGGGACAGGGGGAAATCAGCCCCAGCATTTT. Amino acids: CASSPTGTGGNQPQHF.

This clone was recorded many times. The rearrangement links TRBV9 to TRBJ2-1; a weak D match, TRBD1 (5 bases). CDR1 and CDR2 (germline): SGDLS, YYNGEE. V lost 3 bases and J lost 9, with 7 bases in between. The CDR3 runs to 11 residues. CDR3 protein: CASSATGEQFF. In nucleotides, the CDR3 is TGTGCCAGCAGCGCCACAGGTGAGCAGTTCTTC.

This clone was picked up a small number of times. This chain links TRBV9 with TRBJ2-2; 10 bases agree with TRBD2. The germline V gene encodes CDR1 SGDLS and CDR2 YYNGEE. J was trimmed by 3 bases and V by 2 bases; bases with no gene match: 4. The CDR3 runs 16 residues. CDR3 protein: CASSVGLASHTGELFF. The CDR3 DNA reads TGTGCCAGCAGCGTGGGACTAGCGAGTCACACCGGGGAGCTGTTTTTT.

This clone was seen just once. The chain links TRBV14 to TRBJ2-7, with D possibly TRBD2 on 5 matching bases. V lost 11 bases and J 3 bases, leaving 23 bases between the germline ends. The CDR3 is 15 residues long. Germline lookup yields CDR1 SGHDN and CDR2 FVKESK. The CDR3 DNA reads as TGTGCCTCGAACAAGGCAGGAGGCGGATTCTACGAGCAGTACTTC. It codes for CASNKAGGGFYEQYF.

The chain recombines TRBV28 with TRBJ1-2, with D hard to call. The CDR3 loop spans 11 amino acids. The V end was cut by 7 bases, the J end by 6 bases, with 9 bases between. Germline assignment: CDR1 MDHEN and CDR2 SYDVKM. As DNA, the CDR3 is TGTGCCAGCAACAGAGAAAATGGCTACACCTTC. As protein: CASNRENGYTF.

The chain is built from TRBV10-3 and TRBJ1-1; 7 nucleotides match TRBD1. In germline, CDR1 is ENHRY, CDR2 SYGVKD. Losses at the gene ends were 4 bases for V and 4 bases for J; bases not matched to a gene: 6. The CDR3 has 14 residues. CDR3: CAISASSGGTEAFF. CDR3 nucleotides: TGTGCCATCAGTGCCTCCTCAGGGGGCACTGAAGCTTTCTTT.

This chain links TRBV28 with TRBJ2-7; no reliable D call. The germline CDR1 and CDR2 sequences are MDHEN and SYDVKM. This CDR3 has 13 residues. Trimming took 5 bases from V and 2 from J, leaving 10 bases between them. The CDR3 bases are TGTGCCAGCAGTGCCCAGTCTGCCTACGAGCAGTACTTC. Its protein is CASSAQSAYEQYF.